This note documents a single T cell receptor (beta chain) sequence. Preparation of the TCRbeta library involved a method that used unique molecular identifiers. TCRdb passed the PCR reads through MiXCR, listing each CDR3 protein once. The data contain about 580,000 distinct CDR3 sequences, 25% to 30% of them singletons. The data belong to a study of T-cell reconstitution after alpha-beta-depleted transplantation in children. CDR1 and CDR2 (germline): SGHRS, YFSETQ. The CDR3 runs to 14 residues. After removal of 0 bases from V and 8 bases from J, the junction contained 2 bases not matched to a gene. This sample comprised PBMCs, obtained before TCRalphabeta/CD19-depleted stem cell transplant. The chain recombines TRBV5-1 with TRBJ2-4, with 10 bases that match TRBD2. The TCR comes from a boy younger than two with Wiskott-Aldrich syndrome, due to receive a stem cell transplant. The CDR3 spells CASSLASGSDIQYF. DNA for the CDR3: TGCGCCAGCAGCTTGGCTAGCGGGAGTGACATTCAGTACTTC.